The present T cell receptor beta chain was sequenced within a study of prognosis after radiotherapy for stage I lung cancer. Whole-study results and caveats: The study found lower Shannon entropy after stereotactic body radiation therapy in patients who developed distant metastases. Tumor-specific status of the expanded TCR clones was not determined in the analysis.

Template was genomic DNA; TCR beta CDR3 amplified in two multiplex PCR rounds. Primers targeting each individual TRBV and TRBJ gene were applied in first-round PCR. TCRdb independently ran MiXCR on the multiplex PCR reads; one entry per CDR3 protein. The repertoire holds about 51,000 distinct CDR3 sequences, with about 35% as singletons. The CDR3 spans 19 residues. Germline lookup yields CDR1 DFQATT and CDR2 SNEGSKA (reference sequence). With 5 bases clipped from V and 6 bases from J, the junction kept 17 bases outside the gene matches. This clonotype was counted at least ten times. The antigen remains unidentified.

This sequence was found in a donor aged 50 or older with non-small cell lung cancer. The starting material was PBMCs, obtained before or after stereotactic body radiation therapy (not recorded which). The genes are TRBV20-1 and TRBJ2-3, with 16 bases that match TRBD2. Here the CDR3 reads CSARGTSGRARRWGDTQYF. The CDR3 bases are TGCAGTGCTCGCGGGACTAGCGGGAGGGCCCGCAGGTGGGGGGATACGCAGTATTTT.